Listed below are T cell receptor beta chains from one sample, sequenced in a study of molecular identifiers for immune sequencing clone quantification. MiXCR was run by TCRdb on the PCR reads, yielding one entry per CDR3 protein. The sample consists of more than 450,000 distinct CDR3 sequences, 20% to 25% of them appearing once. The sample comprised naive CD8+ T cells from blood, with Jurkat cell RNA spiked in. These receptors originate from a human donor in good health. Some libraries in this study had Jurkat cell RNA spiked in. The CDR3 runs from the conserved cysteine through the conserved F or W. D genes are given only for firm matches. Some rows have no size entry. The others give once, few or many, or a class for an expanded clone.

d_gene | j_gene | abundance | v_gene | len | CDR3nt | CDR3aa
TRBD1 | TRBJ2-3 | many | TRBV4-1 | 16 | TGCGCCAGCAGCCAAGAGGAACAGGGGGCCTCAGATACGCAGTATTTT | CASSQEEQGASDTQYF
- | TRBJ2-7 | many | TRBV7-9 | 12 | TGTGCCAGCAGCTTTGCCGATTACGAGCAGTACTTC | CASSFADYEQYF
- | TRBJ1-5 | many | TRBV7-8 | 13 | TGTGCCAGCAGCTTAAACACCAATCAGCCCCAGCATTTT | CASSLNTNQPQHF
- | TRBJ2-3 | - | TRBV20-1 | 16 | TGCAGTGCTAGAGGGGTACCGACAGAGCGTACAGATACGCAGTATTTT | CSARGVPTERTDTQYF
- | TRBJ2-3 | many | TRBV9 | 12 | TGTGCCAGCGAGGGAATATCAGATACGCAGTATTTT | CASEGISDTQYF
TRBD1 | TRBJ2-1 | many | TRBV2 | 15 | TGTGCCAGCAGTTCCGGGAGACAGGGGATTGGTGAGCAGTTCTTC | CASSSGRQGIGEQFF
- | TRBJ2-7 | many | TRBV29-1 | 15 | TGCAGCGTTGTGTGGTTAGACAGAGGCGCCTACGAGCAGTACTTC | CSVVWLDRGAYEQYF
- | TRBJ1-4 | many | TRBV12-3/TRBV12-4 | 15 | TGTGCCAGCAGTACCGATTCGGGGGAGTGGGAAAAACTGTTTTTT | CASSTDSGEWEKLFF
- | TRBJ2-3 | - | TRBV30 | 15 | TGTGCCAGGGGACTGACGGGGTTCGGAACAGATACGCAGTATTTT | CARGLTGFGTDTQYF
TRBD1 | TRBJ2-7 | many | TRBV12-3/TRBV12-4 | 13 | TGTGCCAGCAGTCCCACAGGGGCCGGCGAGCAGTACTTC | CASSPTGAGEQYF
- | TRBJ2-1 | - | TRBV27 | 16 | TGTGCCAGCAGTTTATCGAGGCGCCGCTCCTACAATGAGCAGTTCTTC | CASSLSRRRSYNEQFF
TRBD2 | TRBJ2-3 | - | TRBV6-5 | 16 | TGTGCCAGCAATTACTGGGCGGGGGATCCCACAGATACGCAGTATTTT | CASNYWAGDPTDTQYF
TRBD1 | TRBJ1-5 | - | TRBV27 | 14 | TGTGCCAGCAGTCCAGACAGGGCGAAACAGCCCCAGCATTTT | CASSPDRAKQPQHF
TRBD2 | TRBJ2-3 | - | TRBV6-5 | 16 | TGTGCCAGCAACGTACAGGCTAGCGGGAGTGCAGATACGCAGTATTTT | CASNVQASGSADTQYF
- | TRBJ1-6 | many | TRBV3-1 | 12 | TGTGCCAGCAGCCTCGACCGACCGCCCCTCCACTTT | CASSLDRPPLHF
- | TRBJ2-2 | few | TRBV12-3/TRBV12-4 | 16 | TGTGCCAGCACCACCCCGGGGGAGGGGGCGCCTGGGGAGCTGTTTTTT | CASTTPGEGAPGELFF
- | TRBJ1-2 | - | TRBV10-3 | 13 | TGTGCCATCACCCCGACACCGAACTATGGCTACACCTTC | CAITPTPNYGYTF
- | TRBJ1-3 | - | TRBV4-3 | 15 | TGCGCCAGCAGCCACGATGGCACTTCTGGAAACACCATATATTTT | CASSHDGTSGNTIYF
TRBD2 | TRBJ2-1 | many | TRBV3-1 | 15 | TGTGCCAGCAGCCAACTAGCGGCTTCCTACAATGAGCAGTTCTTC | CASSQLAASYNEQFF
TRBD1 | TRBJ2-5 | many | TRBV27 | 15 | TGTGCCAGCAGTCCTACCTGGGACAGTGGCGAGACCCAGTACTTC | CASSPTWDSGETQYF
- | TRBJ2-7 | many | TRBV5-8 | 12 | TGTGCCAGCAGCAGGGGCACCTACGAGCAGTACTTC | CASSRGTYEQYF
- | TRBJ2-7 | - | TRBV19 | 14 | TGTGCCGGTAGTATGGGCGGAAACTCCTACGAGCAGTACTTC | CAGSMGGNSYEQYF
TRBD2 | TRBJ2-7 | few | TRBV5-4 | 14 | TGTGCCAGCAGAATGGGACTAGCGGCCTACGAGCAGTACTTC | CASRMGLAAYEQYF
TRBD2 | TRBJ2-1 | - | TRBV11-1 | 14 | TGTGCCAGCAGCAGGACTAGCGGGAGCGATGAGCAGTTCTTC | CASSRTSGSDEQFF
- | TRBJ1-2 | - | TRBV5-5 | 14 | TGTGCCAGCAGTTGGGATAGAGCTAACTATGGCTACACCTTC | CASSWDRANYGYTF
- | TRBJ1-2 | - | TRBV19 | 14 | TGTGCCAGTAGTATAGATCCCGGGGACTATGGCTACACCTTC | CASSIDPGDYGYTF
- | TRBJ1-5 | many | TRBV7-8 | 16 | TGTGCCAGCAGCTTAGAAGAAACAGGTAGCAATCAGCCCCAGCATTTT | CASSLEETGSNQPQHF
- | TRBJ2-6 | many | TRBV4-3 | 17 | TGCGCCAGCAGCCAAGTTGGTGACCTTTCCGGGGCCAACGTCCTGACTTTC | CASSQVGDLSGANVLTF
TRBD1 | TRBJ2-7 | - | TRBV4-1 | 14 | TGCGCCAGCAGCCAACGACAGGGACGGGACGAGCAGTACTTC | CASSQRQGRDEQYF
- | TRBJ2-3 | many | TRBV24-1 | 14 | TGTGCCACCAGTGAGCGTACTAGCACAGATACGCAGTATTTT | CATSERTSTDTQYF
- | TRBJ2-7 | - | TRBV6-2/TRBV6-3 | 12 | TGTGCCAGCAGTTACTTCGGGGCCCAGCAGTACTTC | CASSYFGAQQYF
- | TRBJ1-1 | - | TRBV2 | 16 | TGTGCCAGCAGTGAAGCGATGATTGGGGTTAGCACTGAAGCTTTCTTT | CASSEAMIGVSTEAFF
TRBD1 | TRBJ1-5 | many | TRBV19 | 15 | TGTGCCAGTAGTATGATGACAGGGGGTTTTGAGCCCCAGCATTTT | CASSMMTGGFEPQHF
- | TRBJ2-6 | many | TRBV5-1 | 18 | TGCGCCAGCAGCTTGTACGAGCGGATAGACTCTGGGGCCAACGTCCTGACTTTC | CASSLYERIDSGANVLTF
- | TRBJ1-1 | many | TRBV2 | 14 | TGTGCCAGCAGGGGCCTGGGGGTATGGACTGAAGCTTTCTTT | CASRGLGVWTEAFF
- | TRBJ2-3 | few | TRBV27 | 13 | TGTGCCAGCAGTATCGGCAGGGACGATACGCAGTATTTT | CASSIGRDDTQYF
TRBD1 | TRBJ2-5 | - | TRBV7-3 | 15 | TGTGCCAGCAGCCCCCAGGACAGGTTTGGGGAGACCCAGTACTTC | CASSPQDRFGETQYF
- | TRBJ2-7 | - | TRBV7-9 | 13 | TGTGCCAGCAGCTTAATCCCTTCCTACGAGCAGTACTTC | CASSLIPSYEQYF
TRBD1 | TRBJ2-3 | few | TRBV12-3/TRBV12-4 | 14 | TGTGCCAGCAGTTCGACAGGGGTCCCAGATACGCAGTATTTT | CASSSTGVPDTQYF
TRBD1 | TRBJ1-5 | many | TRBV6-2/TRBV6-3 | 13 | TGTGCCAGCAGTTACCAGGGGGACCAGCCCCAGCATTTT | CASSYQGDQPQHF
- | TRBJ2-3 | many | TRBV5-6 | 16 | TGTGCCAGCAGCTTGTCGCGGGAACCTAGCACAGATACGCAGTATTTT | CASSLSREPSTDTQYF
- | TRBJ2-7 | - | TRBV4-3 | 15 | TGCGCCAGCAGCCAAGATGCAGGGGCCCTCTACGAGCAGTACTTC | CASSQDAGALYEQYF
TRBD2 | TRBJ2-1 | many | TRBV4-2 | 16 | TGTGCCAGCAGCCAAGTCGCAACTAGCGATTACAATGAGCAGTTCTTC | CASSQVATSDYNEQFF
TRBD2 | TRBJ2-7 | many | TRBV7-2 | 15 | TGTGCCAGCAGCTTGTTTAGCGGGGGGTATGGAGAGCAGTACTTC | CASSLFSGGYGEQYF
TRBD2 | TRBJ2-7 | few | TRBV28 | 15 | TGTGCCAGCAGTTTAATTGGGACTAGAGTATACGAGCAGTACTTC | CASSLIGTRVYEQYF
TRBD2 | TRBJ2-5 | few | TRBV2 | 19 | TGTGCCAGCAGTGAGACTAGCGGGAGGGCCGACACTAGGCAAGAGACCCAGTACTTC | CASSETSGRADTRQETQYF
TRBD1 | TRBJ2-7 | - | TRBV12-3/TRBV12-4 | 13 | TGTGCCAGCAGTTTTCCAGGGGGTGTCGAGCAGTACTTC | CASSFPGGVEQYF
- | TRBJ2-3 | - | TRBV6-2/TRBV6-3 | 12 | TGTGCCAGCAGTTACTACTCAGATACGCAGTATTTT | CASSYYSDTQYF
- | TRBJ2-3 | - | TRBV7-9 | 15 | TGTGCCAGCAGCCTACTCTTTGGGGGAGCACATACGCAGTATTTT | CASSLLFGGAHTQYF
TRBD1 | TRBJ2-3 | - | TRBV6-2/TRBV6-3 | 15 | TGTGCCAGCAGTTACTCGCAGGGGGCTAAAGATACGCAGTATTTT | CASSYSQGAKDTQYF
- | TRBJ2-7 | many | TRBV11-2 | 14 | TGTGCCAGCAGCCCACGTTCTCCCGAGGACGAGCAGTACTTC | CASSPRSPEDEQYF
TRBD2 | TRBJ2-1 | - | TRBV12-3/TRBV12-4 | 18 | TGTGCCAGCAGTTTAGTAGCGGGAGGGCCGGGCTCCTACAATGAGCAGTTCTTC | CASSLVAGGPGSYNEQFF
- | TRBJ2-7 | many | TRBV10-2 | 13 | TGCGCCAGCTCTGTCGGCGACTACTACGAGCAGTACTTC | CASSVGDYYEQYF
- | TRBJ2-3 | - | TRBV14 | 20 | TGTGCCAGCAGCCAAACAGATCTCAGACTTTCCCTACGGTACACAGATACGCAGTATTTT | CASSQTDLRLSLRYTDTQYF